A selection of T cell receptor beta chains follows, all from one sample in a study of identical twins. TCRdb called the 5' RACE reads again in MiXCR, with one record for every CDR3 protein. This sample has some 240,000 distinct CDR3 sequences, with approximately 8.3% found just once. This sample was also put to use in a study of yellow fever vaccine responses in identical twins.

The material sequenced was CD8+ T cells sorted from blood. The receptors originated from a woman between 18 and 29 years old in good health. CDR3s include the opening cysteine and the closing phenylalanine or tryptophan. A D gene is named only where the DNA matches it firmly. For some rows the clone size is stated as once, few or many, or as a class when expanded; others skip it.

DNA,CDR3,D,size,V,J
TGCAGTGCTAGAGAGGACAGGGGGTACAATGAGCAGTTCTTC,CSAREDRGYNEQFF,TRBD1,many,TRBV20-1,TRBJ2-1
TGTGCCAGCAGAAGACGGGAGTCCCTACGCAATGAGCAGTTCTTC,CASRRRESLRNEQFF,.,many,TRBV12-3/TRBV12-4,TRBJ2-1
TGTGCCAGCAGCTCTTTAGCGGGTCTCACAGATACGCAGTATTTT,CASSSLAGLTDTQYF,TRBD2,.,TRBV7-9,TRBJ2-3
TGCGCCAGCAGCTTGTTGGCTTTAGGGCGCACTGAAGCTTTCTTT,CASSLLALGRTEAFF,.,many,TRBV5-1,TRBJ1-1
TGTGCCAGCAGTATCGAATCGGGAGGTTACGTGCAGTACTTC,CASSIESGGYVQYF,TRBD2,many,TRBV27,TRBJ2-7
TGTGCCAGCAGTCTGGGGGGCCCCTCCTACGAGCAGTACTTC,CASSLGGPSYEQYF,.,.,TRBV7-6,TRBJ2-7
TGTGCCACCAGTGATTTGGGGGGGACACCTACGAACACCGGGGAGCTGTTTTTT,CATSDLGGTPTNTGELFF,.,many,TRBV24-1,TRBJ2-2
TGTGCCAGCGGCGACGTGGGTGAGCAGTATTTT,CASGDVGEQYF,.,.,TRBV27,TRBJ2-3
TGCGCCAGCACCCCACGGACTAGGATGGACGAGCAGTACTTC,CASTPRTRMDEQYF,TRBD2,few,TRBV5-1,TRBJ2-7
TGTGCCAGCAGTGAGCCGGTCAATGAGCAGTTCTTC,CASSEPVNEQFF,.,many,TRBV2,TRBJ2-1
TGTGCCAGCAGTTTATTAGGCGGTGGTACGCAGTATTTT,CASSLLGGGTQYF,.,many,TRBV27,TRBJ2-3
TGTGCCAGCAGCCACGAGGGGGAATCCTACGAGCAGTACTTC,CASSHEGESYEQYF,.,many,TRBV4-2,TRBJ2-7
TGCAGCGTTGCAAAGCGGAACCAAGAGACCCAGTACTTC,CSVAKRNQETQYF,.,many,TRBV29-1,TRBJ2-5
TGTGCCAGCAGCCCGCAACTAGAATCTCAGTTCTTC,CASSPQLESQFF,.,few,TRBV9,TRBJ2-1
TGCAGTGCCCCCCCGAACTATGGCTACACCTTC,CSAPPNYGYTF,.,few,TRBV20-1,TRBJ1-2
TGTGCCAGCAGCTCAGGGACTAGCGGTTGGAATGAGCAGTTCTTC,CASSSGTSGWNEQFF,TRBD2,few,TRBV5-4,TRBJ2-1
TGCAGTGCTATGGACGTGGGCGCTAATGAAAAACTGTTTTTT,CSAMDVGANEKLFF,.,.,TRBV20-1,TRBJ1-4
TGTGCCAGCAGCCCCGGACACGAGCCCCTGGGCGAGCAGTACTTC,CASSPGHEPLGEQYF,.,few,TRBV5-4,TRBJ2-7
TGCAGCGGGCTACTAGCTTTGACCGGGGAGCTGTTTTTT,CSGLLALTGELFF,.,many,TRBV29-1,TRBJ2-2
TGTGCCAGCAGCCAAGGTCCTGGGGACCTAACAAATCCTTTTAGCACAGATACGCAGTATTTT,CASSQGPGDLTNPFSTDTQYF,.,.,TRBV3-1,TRBJ2-3
TGTGCCAGCAGCGCCTGGGACAGCTACGAGCAGTACTTC,CASSAWDSYEQYF,TRBD1,few,TRBV11-1,TRBJ2-7
TGCAGCGTTGGGGTAGAACTAGTTTACAATGAGCAGTTCTTC,CSVGVELVYNEQFF,.,many,TRBV29-1,TRBJ2-1
TGCAGTGCTAGAGATTTACTAGCGGCCTACAATGAGCAGTTCTTC,CSARDLLAAYNEQFF,TRBD2,few,TRBV20-1,TRBJ2-1
TGCAGCGTTGAAACAGTGTCCCCCTCCTACGAGCAGTACTTC,CSVETVSPSYEQYF,.,few,TRBV29-1,TRBJ2-7
TGTGCCAGCACGAGGGACCTATACAATGAGCAGTTCTTC,CASTRDLYNEQFF,.,many,TRBV12-3/TRBV12-4,TRBJ2-1
TGTGCCAGCAGCTTAGGCGGGGCAGGGGGCGCTTACATCGAGACCCAGTACTTC,CASSLGGAGGAYIETQYF,TRBD1,.,TRBV11-2,TRBJ2-5
TGCGCCAGCAGCCAAGACCGAGAGACTAGCGGGAGCACAGATACGCAGTATTTT,CASSQDRETSGSTDTQYF,TRBD2,many,TRBV4-3,TRBJ2-3
TGTGCCAGCATACGGACGACAAACACCGGGGAGCTGTTTTTT,CASIRTTNTGELFF,.,few,TRBV2,TRBJ2-2
TGTGCCAGCACCCGGCCTACAGGGGGCACCGGGGAGCTGTTTTTT,CASTRPTGGTGELFF,TRBD1,few,TRBV2,TRBJ2-2